Here is one T cell receptor beta chain with its context. The template used for profiling TCR beta VDJ and CDR3 was genomic DNA. MiXCR, run by TCRdb on the reads, gives a single entry per CDR3 protein. The repertoire holds 250,000 to 350,000 distinct CDR3 sequences, with 45% to 70% as singletons. This specimen belongs to a study of CD8+CD57+ T cells in acquired aplastic anemia. Sequencing was carried out using sorted CD4+, CD8+, or CD8+CD57+ T cells (not recorded which) from PBMCs. The sequence derives from a human donor with severe aplastic anemia or a healthy control (not recorded which).

In nucleotides, the CDR3 is TGCAGTGCCCAACCTACCGGGACTAGCGGGGATAGCACAGATACGCAGTATTTT. This sequence encodes CSAQPTGTSGDSTDTQYF. The chain links TRBV20-1 to TRBJ2-3; TRBD2 matches 13 bases. V was clipped by 6 bases and J by 0 bases; unmatched bases: 12. The germline CDR1 and CDR2 sequences are DFQATT and SNEGSKA (reference sequence). CDR3 length: 18 amino acids.